This T cell receptor beta chain came from a study of vaccination and CD4 T cells after COVID-19. Study as a whole: PCR on nasal swabs identified SARS-CoV-2 in convalescent patients, of whom nine were mild and one severe. A CEFX pool, an HIV-1 Nef pool, or else no peptide went into the control cultures.

As for treatment: roughly 11-day PBMC culture with coronavirus spike peptide pools or control peptides (ViraFEST assay). ViraFEST relied on peptide pools to expand antigen-specific T cells; the TCRs were sequenced afterward. Cultured CD4+ T-cell DNA underwent Oncomine TCR Beta short-read sequencing. TCRdb re-derived calls from the PCR reads in MiXCR, one entry per CDR3 protein. The data hold tens of thousands of distinct CDR3 sequences, with roughly 50% observed a single time. This clonotype has just a few counts. Its antigen is unknown. The CDR3 is made up of 15 amino acids. CDR1 is DFQATT, CDR2 SNEGSKA, per germline (reference sequence). With 1 base removed from V and 1 base from J, the gap between germline ends came to 11 bases.

The sequence derives from a human donor who had recovered from COVID-19. This chain joins TRBV20-1 and TRBJ1-5, with D possibly TRBD1 on 5 matching bases. Sequenced sample: CD4+ T cells from blood, cultured in vitro. CDR3 bases: TGCAGTGCTAGAGTGGGGGGTACCAGCAATCAGCCCCAGCATTTT. Its translation is CSARVGGTSNQPQHF.